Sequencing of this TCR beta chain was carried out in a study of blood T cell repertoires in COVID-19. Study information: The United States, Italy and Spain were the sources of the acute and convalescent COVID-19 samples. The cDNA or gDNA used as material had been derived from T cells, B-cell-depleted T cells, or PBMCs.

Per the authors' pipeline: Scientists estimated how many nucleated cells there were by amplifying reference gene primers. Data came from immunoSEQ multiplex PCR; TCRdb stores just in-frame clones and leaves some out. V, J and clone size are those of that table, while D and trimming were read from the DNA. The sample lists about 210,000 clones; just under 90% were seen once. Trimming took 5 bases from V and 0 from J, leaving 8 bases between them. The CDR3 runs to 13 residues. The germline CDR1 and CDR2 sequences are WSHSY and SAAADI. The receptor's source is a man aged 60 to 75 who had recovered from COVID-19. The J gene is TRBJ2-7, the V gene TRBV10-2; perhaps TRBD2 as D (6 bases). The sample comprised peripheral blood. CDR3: CASSRLDSYEQYF. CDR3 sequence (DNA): TGCGCCAGCAGTAGACTAGACTCCTACGAGCAGTACTTC.